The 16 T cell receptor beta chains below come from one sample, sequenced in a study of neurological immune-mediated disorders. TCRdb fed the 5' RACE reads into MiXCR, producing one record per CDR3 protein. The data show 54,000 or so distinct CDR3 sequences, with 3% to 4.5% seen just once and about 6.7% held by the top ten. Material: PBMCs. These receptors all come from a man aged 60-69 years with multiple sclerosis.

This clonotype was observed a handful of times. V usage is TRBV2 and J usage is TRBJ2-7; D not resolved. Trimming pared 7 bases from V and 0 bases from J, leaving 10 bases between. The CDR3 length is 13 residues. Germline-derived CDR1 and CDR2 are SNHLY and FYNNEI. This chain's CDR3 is CASIITASYEQYF. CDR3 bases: TGTGCCAGCATTATCACCGCCTCCTACGAGCAGTACTTC.

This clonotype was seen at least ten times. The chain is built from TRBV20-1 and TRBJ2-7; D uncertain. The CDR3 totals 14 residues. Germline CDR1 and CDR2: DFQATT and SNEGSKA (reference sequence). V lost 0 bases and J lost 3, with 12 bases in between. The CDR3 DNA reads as TGCAGTGCTAGAGATCAGGCAGTGTTCTACGAGCAGTACTTC. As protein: CSARDQAVFYEQYF.

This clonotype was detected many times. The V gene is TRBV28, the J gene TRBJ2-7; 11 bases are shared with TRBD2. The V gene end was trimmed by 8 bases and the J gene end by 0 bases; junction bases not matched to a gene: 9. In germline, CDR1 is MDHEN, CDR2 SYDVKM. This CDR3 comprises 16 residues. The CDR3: CASRPGLAESSYEQYF. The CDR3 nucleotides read TGTGCCAGCCGACCGGGACTAGCGGAGAGCTCCTACGAGCAGTACTTC.

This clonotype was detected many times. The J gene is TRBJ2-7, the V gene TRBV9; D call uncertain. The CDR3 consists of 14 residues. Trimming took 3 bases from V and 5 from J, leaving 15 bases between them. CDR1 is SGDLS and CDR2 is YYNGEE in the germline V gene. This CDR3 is CASSGDPYVDEQYF. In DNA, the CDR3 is TGTGCCAGCAGCGGAGATCCTTATGTCGACGAGCAGTACTTC.

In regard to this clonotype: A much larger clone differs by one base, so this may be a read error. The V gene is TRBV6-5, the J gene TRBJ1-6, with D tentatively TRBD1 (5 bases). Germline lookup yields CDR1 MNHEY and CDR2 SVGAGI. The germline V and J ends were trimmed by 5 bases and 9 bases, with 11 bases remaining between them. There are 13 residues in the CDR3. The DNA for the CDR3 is TGTGCCAGCAGTCGAGGGGCGGGTTCACCCCTCCACTTT. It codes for CASSRGAGSPLHF.

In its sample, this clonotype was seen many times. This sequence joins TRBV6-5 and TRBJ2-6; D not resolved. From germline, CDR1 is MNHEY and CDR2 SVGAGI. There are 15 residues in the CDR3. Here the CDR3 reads CATTLRASGANVLTF. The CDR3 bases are TGTGCTACCACCCTTCGGGCTTCTGGGGCCAACGTCCTGACTTTC.

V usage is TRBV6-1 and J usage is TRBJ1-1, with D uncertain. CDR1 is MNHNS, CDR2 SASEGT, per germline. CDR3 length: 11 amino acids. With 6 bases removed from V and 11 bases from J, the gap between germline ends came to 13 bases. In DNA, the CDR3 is TGTGCCAGCAGCCCCCGGGAAGGGGCTTTCTTT. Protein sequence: CASSPREGAFF.

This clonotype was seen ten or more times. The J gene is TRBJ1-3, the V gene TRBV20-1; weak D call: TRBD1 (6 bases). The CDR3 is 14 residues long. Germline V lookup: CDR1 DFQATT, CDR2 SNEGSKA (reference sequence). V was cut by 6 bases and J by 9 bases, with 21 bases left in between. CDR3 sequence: CSAPFGGPVGTIYF. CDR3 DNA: TGCAGTGCCCCCTTCGGGGGGCCTGTAGGCACCATATATTTT.

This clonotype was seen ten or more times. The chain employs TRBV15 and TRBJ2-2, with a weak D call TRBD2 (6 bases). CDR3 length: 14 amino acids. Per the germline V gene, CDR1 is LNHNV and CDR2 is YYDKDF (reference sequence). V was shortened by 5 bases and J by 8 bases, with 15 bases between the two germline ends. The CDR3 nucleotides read TGTGCCACCAGCCGAGGATCAAGCGGGGGGGAGCTGTTTTTT. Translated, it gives CATSRGSSGGELFF.

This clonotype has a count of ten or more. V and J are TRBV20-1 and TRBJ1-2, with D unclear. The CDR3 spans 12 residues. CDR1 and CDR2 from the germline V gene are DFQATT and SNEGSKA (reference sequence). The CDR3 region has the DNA TGCAGCGCCGAACGGCCCAACTATGGCTACACCTTC. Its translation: CSAERPNYGYTF.

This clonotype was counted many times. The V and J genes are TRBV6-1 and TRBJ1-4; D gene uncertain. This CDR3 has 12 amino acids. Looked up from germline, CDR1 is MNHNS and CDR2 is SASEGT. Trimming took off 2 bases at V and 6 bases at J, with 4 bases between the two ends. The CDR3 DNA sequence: TGTGCCAGCAGTGAACTTGATGAAAAACTGTTTTTT. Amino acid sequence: CASSELDEKLFF.

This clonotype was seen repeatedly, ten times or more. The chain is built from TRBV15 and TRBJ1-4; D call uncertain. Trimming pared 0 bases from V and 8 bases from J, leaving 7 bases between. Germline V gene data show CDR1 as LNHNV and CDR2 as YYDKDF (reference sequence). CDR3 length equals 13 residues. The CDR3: CATSRDHVEKLFF. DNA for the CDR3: TGTGCCACCAGCAGAGATCACGTAGAAAAACTGTTTTTT.

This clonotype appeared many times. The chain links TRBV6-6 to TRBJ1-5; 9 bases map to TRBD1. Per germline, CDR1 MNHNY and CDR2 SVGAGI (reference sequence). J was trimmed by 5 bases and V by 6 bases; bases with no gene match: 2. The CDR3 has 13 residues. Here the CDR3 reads CASRWTGDQPQHF. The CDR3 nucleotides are TGTGCCAGCAGATGGACAGGGGATCAGCCCCAGCATTTT.

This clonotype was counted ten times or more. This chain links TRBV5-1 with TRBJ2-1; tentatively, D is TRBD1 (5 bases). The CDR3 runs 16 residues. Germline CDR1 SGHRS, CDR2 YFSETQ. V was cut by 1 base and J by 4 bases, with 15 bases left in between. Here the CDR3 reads CASSLRSAGFYNEQFF. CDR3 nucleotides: TGCGCCAGCAGCTTGCGGAGCGCAGGGTTTTACAATGAGCAGTTCTTC. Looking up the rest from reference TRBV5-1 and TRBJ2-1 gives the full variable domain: KAGVTQTPRYLIKTRGQQVTLSCSPISGHRSVSWYQQTPGQGLQFLFEYFSETQRNKGNFPGRFSGRQFSNSRSEMNVSTLELGDSALYLCASSLRSAGFYNEQFFGPGTRLTVL.

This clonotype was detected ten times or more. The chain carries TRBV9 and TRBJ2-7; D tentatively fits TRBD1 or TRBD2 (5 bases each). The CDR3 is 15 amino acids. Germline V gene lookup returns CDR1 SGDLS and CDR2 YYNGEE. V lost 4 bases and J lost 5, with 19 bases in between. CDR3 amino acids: CASSPGTLGRNEQYF. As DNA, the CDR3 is TGTGCCAGCAGCCCTGGGACCTTGGGGCGGAACGAGCAGTACTTC.

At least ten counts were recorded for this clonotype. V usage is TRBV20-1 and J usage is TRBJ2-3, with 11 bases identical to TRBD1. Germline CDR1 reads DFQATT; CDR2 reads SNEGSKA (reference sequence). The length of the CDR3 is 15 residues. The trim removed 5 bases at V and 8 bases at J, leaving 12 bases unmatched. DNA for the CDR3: TGCAGTGCTCAAGCCCGGGTGGGACAGGGGGGTACGCAGTATTTT. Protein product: CSAQARVGQGGTQYF.